Described below is a single TCR beta chain sequence and its context. This sample stems from a study of cytomegalovirus exposure and HLA in healthy donors. Germline assignment: CDR1 KGHSH and CDR2 LQKENI. Trimming at V came to 3 bases and at J to 5 bases, leaving 3 bases not matched to a gene. The CDR3 covers 14 residues. Researchers ran the PCR with 60 Vbeta and 13 Jbeta primers. Sequencing used immunoSEQ multiplex PCR; TCRdb keeps in-frame clones, though not all of them. With about 74,000 clones in the sample, the ten largest clones hold 6% to 8%. Material for sequencing was PBMCs. The sequence was collected from a female donor in good health and CMV-seropositive. This sequence joins TRBV18 and TRBJ1-4; the match to TRBD1 covers 7 bases. CDR3 residues: CASSPGTANEKLFF. The CDR3 coding sequence is TGTGCCAGCTCACCCGGGACAGCGAATGAAAAACTGTTTTTT.